The 13 T cell receptor beta chains in this list originate from one sample, sequenced in a study of T cell repertoires in cytomegalovirus infection. TCRdb re-derived calls from the reads in MiXCR, one entry per CDR3 protein. Of some 200,000 distinct CDR3 sequences in the sample, roughly 9.8% were seen once. The sequenced material came from PBMCs. The receptor set was obtained from a human donor in good health (CMV status not recorded). Some clones in this sample may be carry-over from other donors' samples.

This clonotype came up many times. This chain uses TRBV7-2 with TRBJ2-1, with TRBD2 matching 9 bases. CDR3 length: 17 residues. From germline, CDR1 is SGHTA and CDR2 FQGNSA. V shed 2 bases and J 0 bases; nucleotides not matched to a gene: 5. DNA for the CDR3: TGTGCCAGCAGCTTAACACTAGCGGGTAGCTCCTACAATGAGCAGTTCTTC. Residues: CASSLTLAGSSYNEQFF.

This clonotype was detected a few times. CDR3: CASSPGLAGASAGELFF. The CDR3, as DNA: TGCGCCAGCAGCCCGGGACTAGCGGGAGCGAGTGCCGGGGAGCTGTTTTTT. This chain connects TRBV5-1 to TRBJ2-2; 14 bases line up with TRBD2. The CDR3 extends over 17 amino acids. Germline values: CDR1 SGHRS, CDR2 YFSETQ. Unmatched junction bases numbered 8, after V lost 4 bases and J lost 6 bases.

This clonotype came up many times. This chain links TRBV4-3 with TRBJ2-7, with D perhaps matching TRBD1 (6 bases). Between the trimmed V and J ends, which lost 1 base and 2 bases, there was a span of 9 bases. The germline CDR1 and CDR2 sequences are LGHNA and YSLEER. The CDR3 has 14 residues. The CDR3 nucleotides are TGCGCCAGCAGCCAAGTAAGGGACACCTACGAGCAGTACTTC. It codes for CASSQVRDTYEQYF.

This clonotype was seen only a few times. The gene calls are TRBV7-2 and TRBJ2-7; 12 nucleotides match TRBD2. The CDR3 covers 14 residues. J gave up 5 bases and V 5 bases, and 4 bases lay outside the gene matches. The germline CDR1 and CDR2 sequences are SGHTA and FQGNSA. The CDR3 DNA reads as TGTGCCAGCAGCGGCGGACTAGCGGGAAACGAGCAGTACTTC. Its protein is CASSGGLAGNEQYF.

V is TRBV29-1 and J is TRBJ2-3; 9 nucleotides agree with TRBD1. Germline trimming cut 6 bases from V and 2 bases from J; bases unmatched to any gene: 9. Germline CDR1 reads SQVTM; CDR2 reads ANQGSEA. The CDR3 runs 15 residues. The chain's CDR3 is CSVVLRDRDTDTQYF. In nucleotides, the CDR3 is TGCAGCGTCGTACTCCGGGACAGGGACACAGATACGCAGTATTTT.

This clonotype was picked up a small number of times. The gene calls are TRBV14 and TRBJ2-1, with D possibly matching TRBD2 (6 bases). This CDR3 is built from 17 residues. Germline V gene lookup returns CDR1 SGHDN and CDR2 FVKESK. V was cut by 0 bases and J by 6 bases, with 18 bases left in between. CDR3 nucleotides: TGTGCCAGCAGCCAAGATCTAACGTGGGAGGCCCCCAATGAGCAGTTCTTC. Its protein product is CASSQDLTWEAPNEQFF. Full variable domain (missing parts from reference TRBV14 and TRBJ2-1): EAGVTQFPSHSVIEKGQTVTLRCDPISGHDNLYWYRRVMGKEIKFLLHFVKESKQDESGMPNNRFLAERTGGTYSTLKVQPAELEDSGVYFCASSQDLTWEAPNEQFFGPGTRLTVL.

In this sample, this clonotype turned up many times. J is TRBJ2-7 and V is TRBV6-2 or TRBV6-3; no firm D call. The CDR3 has 12 residues. The V gene's germline CDR1 is MNHEY and CDR2 SVGEGT. Trimming stripped 1 base from V and 5 bases from J, with 6 bases between. The CDR3 DNA reads TGTGCCAGCAGTTACTTTGGGGACGAGCAGTACTTC. Its translation: CASSYFGDEQYF.

This clonotype was observed at least ten times. The V call is TRBV7-2, the J call TRBJ1-5, with D possibly TRBD1 on 5 matching bases. V gave up 3 bases and J gave up 4 bases, with 16 bases separating them. CDR1 is SGHTA, CDR2 FQGNSA, per germline. The CDR3 sequence is 16 residues long. This chain's CDR3 is CASSFPQGNGNQPQHF. For the CDR3, the DNA is TGTGCCAGCAGCTTCCCTCAGGGTAACGGAAATCAGCCCCAGCATTTT.

This clonotype was picked up a small number of times. The chain combines TRBV7-3 with TRBJ2-5; possibly TRBD1 for D (5 bases). CDR1 is SGHTA, CDR2 FQGTGA, per germline. The CDR3 extends over 14 amino acids. V was shortened by 4 bases and J by 4 bases, with 13 bases between the two germline ends. As DNA, the CDR3 is TGTGCCAGCAGCTCTCCTGGAAGGGGAGAGACCCAGTACTTC. Translation gives CASSSPGRGETQYF.

Many counts were recorded for this clonotype. CDR3 amino acids: CASRVTTGELFF. Written as DNA, the CDR3 is TGTGCCAGCAGAGTTACCACCGGGGAGCTGTTTTTT. This rearrangement joins TRBV7-6 to TRBJ2-2; D call uncertain. The CDR3 is 12 amino acids. The germline V gene encodes CDR1 SGHVS and CDR2 FNYEAQ. Between the trimmed V and J ends, which lost 6 bases and 4 bases, there was a span of 6 bases.

This clonotype was detected only a few times. The chain couples TRBV4-2 to TRBJ2-7; the D is unclear. Germline CDR1 reads LGHNA; CDR2 reads YNFKEQ. Trimming took off 2 bases at V and 2 bases at J, with 10 bases between the two ends. The CDR3 has 14 amino acids. The CDR3 protein is CASSQSITTYEQYF. DNA for the CDR3: TGTGCCAGCAGCCAAAGTATTACAACCTACGAGCAGTACTTC.

This clonotype was counted at least ten times. The chain is built from TRBV7-2 and TRBJ1-1; no definite D call. Germline V CDR1 and CDR2: SGHTA, FQGNSA. Trimming removed 6 bases at V and 4 bases at J, with 18 bases between. The CDR3 sequence is 15 residues long. The CDR3 sequence is CASRAELGIGTEAFF. The CDR3, as DNA: TGTGCCAGCAGAGCAGAGCTGGGGATTGGCACTGAAGCTTTCTTT. The whole variable domain, remainder taken from reference TRBV7-2 and TRBJ1-1, is GAGVSQSPSNKVTEKGKDVELRCDPISGHTALYWYRQSLGQGLEFLIYFQGNSAPDKSGLPSDRFSAERTGGSVSTLTIQRTQQEDSAVYLCASRAELGIGTEAFFGQGTRLTVV.

CDR3 sequence (DNA): TGTGCCAGCAGCGCCACGGGGGGATGGGAGCAGTACTTC. Translated: CASSATGGWEQYF. The chain recombines TRBV7-9 with TRBJ2-7, with 7 positions matching TRBD2. Germline V gives CDR1 SEHNR, CDR2 FQNEAQ (reference sequence). CDR3 length: 13 residues. Germline trimming cut 5 bases from V and 7 bases from J; bases unmatched to any gene: 8.